This TCR beta chain came from a study of neurological immune-mediated disorders. Findings and caveats of the study: Phylogenetic grouping put 18 of 34 multiple sclerosis patients' repertoires into one related-CDR3 cluster, a possible signature.

In this sample, this clonotype turned up many times. What it recognizes is unknown. The making of cDNA relied on 5'RACE with 10-nucleotide random UMIs. TCRdb processed the 5' RACE reads anew with MiXCR; each CDR3 protein has one entry. In the table there are roughly 60,000 distinct CDR3 sequences, under 2.5% of which are singletons. The CDR3 is 11 residues long. The germline CDR1 and CDR2 sequences are SQVTM and ANQGSEA. V was clipped by 5 bases and J by 9 bases, with 13 bases between them. This TCR came from a man aged 45-65 years with multiple sclerosis. Specimen: PBMCs. The chain has TRBV29-1 and TRBJ1-1, with D possibly being TRBD1 (6 bases). The CDR3 region is CSVQQGKQAFF. The CDR3 DNA follows: TGCAGCGTTCAACAGGGCAAGCAAGCTTTCTTT.